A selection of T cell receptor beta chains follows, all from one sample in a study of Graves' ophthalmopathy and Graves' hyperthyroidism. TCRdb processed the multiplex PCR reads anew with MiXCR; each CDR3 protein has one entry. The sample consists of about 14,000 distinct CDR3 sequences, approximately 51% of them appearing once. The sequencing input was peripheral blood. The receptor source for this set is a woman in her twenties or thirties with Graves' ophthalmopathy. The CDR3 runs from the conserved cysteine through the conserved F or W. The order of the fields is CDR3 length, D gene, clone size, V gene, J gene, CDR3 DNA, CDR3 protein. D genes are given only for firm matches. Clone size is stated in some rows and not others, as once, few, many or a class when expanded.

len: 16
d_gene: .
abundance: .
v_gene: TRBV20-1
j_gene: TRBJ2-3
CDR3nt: TGCAGAGCTAGGGACACTAGGTACCATAGCACAGATACGCAGTATTTT
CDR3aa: CRARDTRYHSTDTQYF

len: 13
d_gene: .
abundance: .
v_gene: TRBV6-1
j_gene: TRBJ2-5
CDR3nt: TGTGCCAGCAGTGACAGGGGAAGCGTGACCCAGTACTTC
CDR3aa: CASSDRGSVTQYF

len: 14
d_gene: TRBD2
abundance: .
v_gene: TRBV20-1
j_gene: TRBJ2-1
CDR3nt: TGCAGTGCTAGAGGGACTAGCGGCAACAATGAGCAGTTCTTC
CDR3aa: CSARGTSGNNEQFF

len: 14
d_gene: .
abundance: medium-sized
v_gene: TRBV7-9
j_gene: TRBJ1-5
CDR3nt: TGTGCCAGCAGCCGTACAGGTCGCAATCAGCCCCAGCATTTT
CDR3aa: CASSRTGRNQPQHF

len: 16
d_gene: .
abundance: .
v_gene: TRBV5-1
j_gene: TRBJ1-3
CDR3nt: TGCGCCAGCAGCTTACTCGGGTCTGACTCTGCAAACACCATATATTTT
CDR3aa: CASSLLGSDSANTIYF

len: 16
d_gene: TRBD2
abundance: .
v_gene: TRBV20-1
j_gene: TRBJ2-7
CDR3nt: TGCAGTGCTCCCTGGACTGGTGCGGGAGCCTCCTACGAGCAGTACTTC
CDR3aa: CSAPWTGAGASYEQYF

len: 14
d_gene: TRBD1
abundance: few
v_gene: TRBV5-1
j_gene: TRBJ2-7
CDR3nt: TGCGCCAGCAGATCCGGGACAGGGGACAACGAGCAGTACTTC
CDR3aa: CASRSGTGDNEQYF

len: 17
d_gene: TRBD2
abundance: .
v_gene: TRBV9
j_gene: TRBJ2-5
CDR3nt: TGTGCCAGCAGCGGTGGGCCGGGACTAGCGCCCCAAGAGACCCGGTACTTC
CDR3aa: CASSGGPGLAPQETRYF

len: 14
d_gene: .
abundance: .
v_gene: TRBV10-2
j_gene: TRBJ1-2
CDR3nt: TGCGCCAGCAGTGTGTCAAGGATCGGCTATGGCTACACCTTC
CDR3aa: CASSVSRIGYGYTF

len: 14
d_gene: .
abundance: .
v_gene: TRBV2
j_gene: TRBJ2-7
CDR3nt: TGTGCCAGCAGTGAGGGGGCTGTTCCGAACGAGCAGTACTTC
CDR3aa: CASSEGAVPNEQYF

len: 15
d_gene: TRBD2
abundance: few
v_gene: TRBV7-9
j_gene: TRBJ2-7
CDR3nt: TGTGCCAGCAGCTTAGAGCGGGGGGCGTCCTACGAGCAGTACTTC
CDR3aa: CASSLERGASYEQYF

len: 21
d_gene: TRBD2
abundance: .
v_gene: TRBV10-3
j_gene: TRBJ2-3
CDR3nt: TGTGCCATCAGTGAGTCAAGTGGGACTAGCGGGAGTAGGATACATACAGATACGCAGTATTTT
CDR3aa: CAISESSGTSGSRIHTDTQYF

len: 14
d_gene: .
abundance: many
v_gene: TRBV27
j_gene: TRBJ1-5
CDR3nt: TGTGCCAGCAGTTTGCTACCAGGCAATCAGCCCCAGCATTTT
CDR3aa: CASSLLPGNQPQHF

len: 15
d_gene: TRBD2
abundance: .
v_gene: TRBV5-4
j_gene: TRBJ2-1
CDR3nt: TGTGCCGGCAGCTTCGGGGGGACGAATTACAATGAGCAGTTCTTC
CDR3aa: CAGSFGGTNYNEQFF

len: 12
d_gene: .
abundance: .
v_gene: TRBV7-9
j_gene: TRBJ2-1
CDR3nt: TGTGCACAGGGGGGGGCCTACAATGAGCAGTTCTTC
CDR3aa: CAQGGAYNEQFF

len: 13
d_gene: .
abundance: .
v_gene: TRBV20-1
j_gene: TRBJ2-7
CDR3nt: TGCAGTGCTAGGGACTACAGCTCCTACGAGCAGTACTTC
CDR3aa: CSARDYSSYEQYF

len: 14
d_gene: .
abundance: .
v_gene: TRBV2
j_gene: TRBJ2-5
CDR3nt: TGTGCCAGCAGTGGGGCCTCTACCCAAGAGACCCAGTACTTC
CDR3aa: CASSGASTQETQYF

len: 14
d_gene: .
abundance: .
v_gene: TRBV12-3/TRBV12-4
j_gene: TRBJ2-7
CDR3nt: TGTGCCAGCAGTTTATCGGCAGGTGGAATCGAGCAGTACTTC
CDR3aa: CASSLSAGGIEQYF

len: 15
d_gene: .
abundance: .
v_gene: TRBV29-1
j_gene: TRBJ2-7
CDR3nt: TGCAGCGCTGAAGATTGGGGATGGGACTCCTACAAGCAGTACTTC
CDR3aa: CSAEDWGWDSYKQYF

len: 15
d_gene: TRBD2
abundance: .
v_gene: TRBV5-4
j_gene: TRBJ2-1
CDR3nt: TGTGCCAGCAGCTTCGGGGGGACGAATTACAATGAGCAGTTCTTC
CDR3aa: CASSFGGTNYNEQFF

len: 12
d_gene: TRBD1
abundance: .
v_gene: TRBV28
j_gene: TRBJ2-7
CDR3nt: TGTGCCAGCACCAAGGGGGCCTATGAGCAGTACTTC
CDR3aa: CASTKGAYEQYF

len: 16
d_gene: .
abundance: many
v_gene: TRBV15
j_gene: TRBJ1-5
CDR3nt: TGTGCCACCAGCAGGGGAGGACAGTCGGGCAATCAGCCCCAGCATTTT
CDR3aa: CATSRGGQSGNQPQHF

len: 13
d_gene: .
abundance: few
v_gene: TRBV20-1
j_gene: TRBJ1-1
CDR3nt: TGCAGTGCTGGAGGGGCCCTGAACACTGAAGCTTTCTTT
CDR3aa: CSAGGALNTEAFF

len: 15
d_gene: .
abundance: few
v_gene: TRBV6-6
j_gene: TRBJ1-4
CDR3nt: TGTGCCAGCAGTTACTCCCGAAAGACCAATGAAAAACTGTTTTTT
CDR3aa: CASSYSRKTNEKLFF

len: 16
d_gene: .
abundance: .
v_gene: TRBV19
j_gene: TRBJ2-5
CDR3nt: TGTGCCAGTAGTATGCCCGAGGGGAGGATAGAAGAGACCCAGTACTTC
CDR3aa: CASSMPEGRIEETQYF

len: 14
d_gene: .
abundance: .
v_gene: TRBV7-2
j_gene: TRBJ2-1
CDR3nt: TGTGCCAGCAGCCCGGCTAGCGCCTACAATGAGCAGTTCTTC
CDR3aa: CASSPASAYNEQFF

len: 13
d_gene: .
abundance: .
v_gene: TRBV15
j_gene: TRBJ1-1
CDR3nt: TGTGCCACCAGCAGGGCACCAGGGACTGAAGCTTTCTTT
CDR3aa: CATSRAPGTEAFF

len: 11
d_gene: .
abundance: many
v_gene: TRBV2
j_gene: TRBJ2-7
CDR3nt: TGTGCCAGCAGTGGGCAGTCCGAGCAGTACTTC
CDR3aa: CASSGQSEQYF

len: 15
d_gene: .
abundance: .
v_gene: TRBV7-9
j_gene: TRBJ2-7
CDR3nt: TGTGCCAGCAGCCCCGTCCCACAGGGCTCCCACGAGCAGTACTTC
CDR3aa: CASSPVPQGSHEQYF

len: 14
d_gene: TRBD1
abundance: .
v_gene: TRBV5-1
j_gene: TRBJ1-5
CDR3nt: TGCGCCAGCAGCGAAGGGACAGGGGGTCAGCCCCAGCATTTT
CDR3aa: CASSEGTGGQPQHF

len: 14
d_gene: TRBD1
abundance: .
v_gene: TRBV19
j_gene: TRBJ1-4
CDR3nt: TGTGCCAGTAGCTGGACAGGGGTGGAAGAAAAACTGTTTTTT
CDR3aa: CASSWTGVEEKLFF

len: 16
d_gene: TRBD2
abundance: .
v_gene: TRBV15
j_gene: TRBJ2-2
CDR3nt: TGTGCCACCAGCGGATGGACTAGCGGGAGGACCAGGGAGCTGTTTTTT
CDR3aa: CATSGWTSGRTRELFF

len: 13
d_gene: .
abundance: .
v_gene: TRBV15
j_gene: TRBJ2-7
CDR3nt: TGTGCCACCAGCAGCGCTTACAGGGCTGAGCAGTACTTC
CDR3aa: CATSSAYRAEQYF

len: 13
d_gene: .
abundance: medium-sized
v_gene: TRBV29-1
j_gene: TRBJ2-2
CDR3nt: TGCAGCGGTGAGTCAGAGAACACCGGGGAGCTGTTTTTT
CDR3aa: CSGESENTGELFF

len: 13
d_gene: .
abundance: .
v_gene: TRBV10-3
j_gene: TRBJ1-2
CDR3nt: TGTGCCATCAGTGCAACAGGGTCAGCTGGCTACACCTTC
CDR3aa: CAISATGSAGYTF

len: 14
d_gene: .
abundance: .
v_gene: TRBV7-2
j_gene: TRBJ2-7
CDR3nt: TGTGTCAGCGGCTTAGCGATCGAGTCTATCGAGCAGTACTTC
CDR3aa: CVSGLAIESIEQYF

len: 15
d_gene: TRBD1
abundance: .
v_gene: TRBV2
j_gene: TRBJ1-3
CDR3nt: TGTGCCAGCAGACTAACAGGGGGCGAAGGAAACACCATATATTTT
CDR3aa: CASRLTGGEGNTIYF

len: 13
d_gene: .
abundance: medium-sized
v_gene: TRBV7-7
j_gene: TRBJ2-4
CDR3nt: TGTGCTAGCAGCCCCGAGGCGGGTGGAATTCAGTACTTC
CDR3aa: CASSPEAGGIQYF

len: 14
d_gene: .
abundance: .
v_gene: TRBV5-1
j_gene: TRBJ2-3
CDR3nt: TGCGCCAGCAGCTACCCGAGCGAGCCAGATACGCAGTATTTT
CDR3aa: CASSYPSEPDTQYF

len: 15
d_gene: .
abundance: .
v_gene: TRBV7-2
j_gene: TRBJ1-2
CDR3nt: TGTGCCAGCAGCTTATGGCCGACGGACGTCTATGGCTACACCTTC
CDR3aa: CASSLWPTDVYGYTF

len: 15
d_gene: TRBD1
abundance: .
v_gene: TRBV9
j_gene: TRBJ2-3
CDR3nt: TGTGCCAGCAGCGTAAGGGGACAGGGCCTTAATACGCAGTATTTT
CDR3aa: CASSVRGQGLNTQYF

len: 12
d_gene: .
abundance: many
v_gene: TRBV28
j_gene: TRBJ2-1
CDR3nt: TGTGCCAGCAGTTTAGGCCACAATGAGCAGTTCTTC
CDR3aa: CASSLGHNEQFF

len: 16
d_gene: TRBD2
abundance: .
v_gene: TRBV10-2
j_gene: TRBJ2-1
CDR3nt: TGCGCCAGCACTCTTAGTCTAGCGGGAGGGCGGGTTGAGCAGTTCTTC
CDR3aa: CASTLSLAGGRVEQFF

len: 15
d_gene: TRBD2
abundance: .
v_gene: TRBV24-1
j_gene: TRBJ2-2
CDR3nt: TGTGCCACCAGCGGACTAGCGGGACGCACCGGGGAGTTTTTTTTT
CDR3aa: CATSGLAGRTGEFFF

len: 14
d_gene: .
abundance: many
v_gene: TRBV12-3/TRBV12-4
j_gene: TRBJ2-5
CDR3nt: TGTGCCAGCAGTTTCTGGGTCGGAAAAGAGACCCAGTACTTC
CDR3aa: CASSFWVGKETQYF

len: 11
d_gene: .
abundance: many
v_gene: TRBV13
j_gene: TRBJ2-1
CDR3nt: TGTGCCAGCAGCACGTACAATGAGCAGTTCTTC
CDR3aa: CASSTYNEQFF

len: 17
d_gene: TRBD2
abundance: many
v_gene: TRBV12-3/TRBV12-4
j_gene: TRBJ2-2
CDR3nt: TGTGCCAGCAGTTTGAGGACTAGCGGGGCGAACACCGGGGAGCTGTTTTTT
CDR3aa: CASSLRTSGANTGELFF

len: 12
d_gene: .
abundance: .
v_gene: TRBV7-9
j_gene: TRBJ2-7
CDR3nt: TGTGCCAGCAGCCTTGACCGCGGCGAGCAGTACTTC
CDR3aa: CASSLDRGEQYF

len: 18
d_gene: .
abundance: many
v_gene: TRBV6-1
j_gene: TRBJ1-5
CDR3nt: TGTGCCAGCAGAGGTCAGCAGCTTGTCCTATTTAGCAATCAGCCCCAGCATTTT
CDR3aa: CASRGQQLVLFSNQPQHF

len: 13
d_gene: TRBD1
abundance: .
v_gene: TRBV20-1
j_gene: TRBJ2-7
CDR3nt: TGCAGTGCAAGTGGGGACAGGGGAGACGAGCAGTACTTC
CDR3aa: CSASGDRGDEQYF

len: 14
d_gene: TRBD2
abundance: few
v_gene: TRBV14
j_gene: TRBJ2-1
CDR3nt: TGTGCCAGCAGCCAAGATGCGGGAGTCAATGAGCAGTTCTTC
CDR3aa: CASSQDAGVNEQFF

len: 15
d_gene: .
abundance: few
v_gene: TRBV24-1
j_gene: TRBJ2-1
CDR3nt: TGTGCCACCAGTGATGTGACTAGAATTAACAATGAGCAGTTCTTC
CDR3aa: CATSDVTRINNEQFF

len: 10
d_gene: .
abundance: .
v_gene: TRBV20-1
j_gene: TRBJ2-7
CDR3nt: TGCAGTGCTAGCGGTTACGAGCAGTACTTC
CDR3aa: CSASGYEQYF

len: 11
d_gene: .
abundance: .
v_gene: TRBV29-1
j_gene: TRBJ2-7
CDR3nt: TGCAGCGCCGAGGGGGCCTACGAGCAGTACTTC
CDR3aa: CSAEGAYEQYF

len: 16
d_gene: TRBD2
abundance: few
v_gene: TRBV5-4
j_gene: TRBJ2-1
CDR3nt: TGTGCCAGCAGCTCAGGGACTAGCGGGGCCTACAATGAGCAGTTCTTC
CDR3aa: CASSSGTSGAYNEQFF